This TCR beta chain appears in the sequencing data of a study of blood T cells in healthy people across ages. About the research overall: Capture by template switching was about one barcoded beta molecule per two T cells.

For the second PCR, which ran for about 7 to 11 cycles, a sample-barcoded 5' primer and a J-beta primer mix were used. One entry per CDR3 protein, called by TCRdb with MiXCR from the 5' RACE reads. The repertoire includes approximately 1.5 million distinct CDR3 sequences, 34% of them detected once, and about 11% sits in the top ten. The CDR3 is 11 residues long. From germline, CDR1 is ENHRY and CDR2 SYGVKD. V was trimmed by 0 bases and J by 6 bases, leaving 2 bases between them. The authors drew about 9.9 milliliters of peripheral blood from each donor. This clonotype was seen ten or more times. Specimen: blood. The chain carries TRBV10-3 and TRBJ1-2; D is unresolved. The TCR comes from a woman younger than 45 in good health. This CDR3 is CAISESHGYTF. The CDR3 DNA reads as TGTGCCATCAGTGAGTCGCATGGCTACACCTTC.